This paragraph reports one TCR beta chain. The CDR3 is made up of 13 amino acids. V lost 5 bases and J lost 4, with 12 bases in between. Looked up from germline, CDR1 is MNHEY and CDR2 is SMNVEV (reference sequence). This specimen belongs to a study of blood T cell repertoires in COVID-19. Profiling relied on immunoSEQ multiplex PCR, and the TCRdb table lists in-frame clones only, not all of them. Among approximately 35,000 clones listed, over 80% were seen once. The rearrangement joins TRBV27 to TRBJ2-7; tentatively, D is TRBD2 (6 bases). The sequenced material came from peripheral blood. The receptor was derived from a human donor with active COVID-19. The donor label of this sample is uncertain. The CDR3 DNA sequence: TGTGCCAGCAGTCCCGGACTAAATTACGAGCAGTACTTC. Translation: CASSPGLNYEQYF.